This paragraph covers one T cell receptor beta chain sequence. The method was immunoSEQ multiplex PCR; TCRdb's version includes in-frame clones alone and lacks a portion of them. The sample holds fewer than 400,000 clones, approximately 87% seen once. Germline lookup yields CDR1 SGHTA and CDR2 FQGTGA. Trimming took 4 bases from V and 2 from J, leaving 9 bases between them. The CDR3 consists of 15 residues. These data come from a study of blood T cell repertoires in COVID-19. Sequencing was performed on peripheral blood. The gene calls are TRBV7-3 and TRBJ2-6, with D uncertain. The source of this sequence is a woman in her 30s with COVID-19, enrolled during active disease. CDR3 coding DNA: TGTGCCAGCAGCTCCTCGAGCCCTGGGGCCAACGTCCTGACTTTC. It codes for CASSSSSPGANVLTF.